This TCR beta chain was captured by sequencing in a study of T-cell memory formation after mild COVID-19. Findings and caveats of the study: Proof of SARS-CoV-2 specificity was absent for the second-wave clones that crested on day 37. Clones that contracted from day 15 to 85 were balanced CD4/CD8, while later expanders leaned CD4+. Cross-reactive memory seemingly joined, as some responding clones were found in pre-infection memory.

TCRdb processed the 5' RACE reads anew with MiXCR; each CDR3 protein has one entry. The sample shows fewer than 200,000 distinct CDR3 sequences, approximately 13% of them seen only once. Note on this clonotype: Its antigen is still unknown.

Trimming at V came to 4 bases and at J to 8 bases, leaving 11 bases not matched to a gene. This CDR3 has 15 residues. Per germline, CDR1 MNHEY and CDR2 SMNVEV (reference sequence). The chain combines TRBV27 with TRBJ1-2; TRBD1 matches at 9 bases. The clonotype comes from a young man who had mild COVID-19 (a few samples of this study predate the infection). Cell type and time point are not known. Sequencing was carried out using PBMCs or a T cell subset sorted from them (not recorded which). The CDR3 bases are TGTGCCAGCAGTTCAACCGGGACAGGGACGCGCGGCTACACCTTC. Translation gives CASSSTGTGTRGYTF.